This T cell receptor beta chain is from a study of cytomegalovirus exposure and HLA in healthy donors. The PCR had 60 Vbeta and 13 Jbeta primers. The method was immunoSEQ multiplex PCR; TCRdb's version includes in-frame clones alone and lacks a portion of them. The table lists 200,000 or so clones, approximately 88% of them singletons, with under 0.85% in the top ten. The junction had 6 bases not matched to a gene; V was cut back by 6 bases and J by 5 bases. CDR3 length: 13 residues. Germline CDR1 reads SNHLY; CDR2 reads FYNNEI. The chain joins TRBV2 to TRBJ1-1, with TRBD1 matching 7 bases. The source of this sequence is a boy aged 2 to 9 in good health and CMV-seronegative. Sequenced material: PBMCs. CDR3 bases: TGTGCCAGCAGGATTGACAGGGCGACTGAAGCTTTCTTT. Its translation is CASRIDRATEAFF.